The 25 T cell receptor beta chains reported below all come from one sample, sequenced in a study of blood T cell repertoires in COVID-19. Using immunoSEQ multiplex PCR, the repertoire was profiled, and TCRdb retains in-frame clones only, with some absent. The sample includes 55,000 to 65,000 clones, approximately 80% of them seen just once. The specimen was peripheral blood. These receptors were collected from a woman aged 55-75 years with acute or convalescent COVID-19.

This chain joins TRBV9 and TRBJ2-1; D perhaps matches TRBD1 (5 bases). V was cut by 0 bases and J by 6 bases, with 10 bases left in between. CDR3 length: 14 amino acids. Germline V gives CDR1 SGDLS, CDR2 YYNGEE. CDR3 loop: CASSVGNRLNEQFF. CDR3 DNA: TGTGCCAGCAGCGTAGGGAACAGGCTCAATGAGCAGTTCTTC.

V and J are TRBV19 and TRBJ1-5, with 7 bases matching TRBD1. V trimming: 3 bases; J trimming: 6 bases; junction bases outside the gene matches: 8. Germline V lookup: CDR1 LNHDA, CDR2 SQIVND (reference sequence). The CDR3 runs 15 residues. Here the CDR3 reads CASSIPTGWFQPQHF. CDR3 bases: TGTGCCAGTAGTATCCCGACAGGGTGGTTTCAGCCCCAGCATTTT.

This chain connects TRBV9 to TRBJ2-7; 9 nucleotides match TRBD1. The germline gives CDR1 SGDLS, CDR2 YYNGEE. V lost 3 bases to trimming and J lost 3 bases; unmatched junction nucleotides: 7. The CDR3 is made up of 15 amino acids. The CDR3 loop reads CASSGVPGQGYEQYF. In nucleotides, the CDR3 is TGTGCCAGCAGCGGCGTACCGGGACAGGGCTACGAGCAGTACTTC.

The gene calls are TRBV19 and TRBJ1-6, with 9 positions matching TRBD1. Germline lookup yields CDR1 LNHDA and CDR2 SQIVND (reference sequence). The CDR3 extends over 15 amino acids. Unmatched junction bases numbered 8, after V lost 5 bases and J lost 9 bases. This chain's CDR3 is CASSAQGAKSSPLHF. The DNA of the CDR3 is TGTGCCAGTAGTGCACAGGGGGCGAAAAGTTCACCCCTCCACTTT.

V and J are TRBV14 and TRBJ1-6; D ambiguous. The V end lost 3 bases, the J end lost 10 bases, and 19 bases lay between the germline ends. This CDR3 region has 16 residues. Germline V gives CDR1 SGHDN, CDR2 FVKESK. The CDR3 region has the DNA TGTGCCAGCAGCCATATCGCACCAATAGAGGAGTCACCCCTCCACTTT. This translates into CASSHIAPIEESPLHF.

V and J are TRBV6-5 and TRBJ1-1; no definite D call. The V end lost 5 bases, the J end lost 0 bases, and 7 bases lay between the germline ends. This CDR3 is built from 13 residues. Germline CDR1 reads MNHEY; CDR2 reads SVGAGI. The CDR3 bases are TGTGCCAGCAGTACAGACGTGAACACTGAAGCTTTCTTT. It specifies CASSTDVNTEAFF.

This clone has just one count. The chain is built from TRBV5-5 and TRBJ2-7; the D is unclear. Germline CDR1 SGHKS, CDR2 YYEKEE (reference sequence). The CDR3 is made up of 14 amino acids. V lost 4 bases to trimming and J lost 4 bases, with 15 bases between them. The CDR3 coding sequence is TGTGCCAGCAGCCGAACCACCGAGAAATACGAGCAGTACTTC. It yields the protein CASSRTTEKYEQYF. The full variable domain, completed using reference TRBV5-5 and TRBJ2-7, is DAGVTQSPTHLIKTRGQQVTLRCSPISGHKSVSWYQQVLGQGPQFIFQYYEKEERGRGNFPDRFSARQFPNYSSELNVNALLLGDSALYLCASSRTTEKYEQYFGPGTRLTVT.

The V call is TRBV10-3, the J call TRBJ2-6; maybe TRBD2 (5 bases). Germline V CDR1 and CDR2: ENHRY, SYGVKD. There are 16 residues in the CDR3. V was clipped by 3 bases and J by 2 bases, with 11 bases between them. CDR3 in amino acids: CAISDKSGPGANVLTF. The CDR3 DNA follows: TGTGCCATCAGTGACAAGAGCGGTCCTGGGGCCAACGTCCTGACTTTC.

The chain has TRBV9 and TRBJ2-5; no clear D gene. The ends were cut back, 0 bases at V and 5 bases at J, with 14 bases in the middle. The germline gives CDR1 SGDLS, CDR2 YYNGEE. The length of the CDR3 is 15 residues. In DNA form, the CDR3 reads TGTGCCAGCAGCGTAGAAATGAACAGAATTGAGACCCAGTACTTC. It encodes CASSVEMNRIETQYF. Complete variable domain (other parts from reference TRBV9 and TRBJ2-5): DSGVTQTPKHLITATGQRVTLRCSPRSGDLSVYWYQQSLDQGLQFLIQYYNGEERAKGNILERFSAQQFPDLHSELNLSSLELGDSALYFCASSVEMNRIETQYFGPGTRLLVL.

This chain links TRBV5-1 with TRBJ1-2; D gene ambiguous. This CDR3 spans 14 amino acids. Germline CDR1 and CDR2: SGHRS and YFSETQ. V gave up 0 bases and J gave up 6 bases, with 12 bases separating them. The CDR3 sequence: CASSLENSPNGYTF. CDR3 DNA sequence: TGCGCCAGCAGCTTGGAGAACAGTCCAAATGGCTACACCTTC.

The chain carries TRBV11-3 and TRBJ1-2, with 7 nucleotides matching TRBD1. CDR1 and CDR2 from the germline V gene are SGHNT and YENEEA. The CDR3 is made up of 16 amino acids. The ends lost 4 bases at V and 8 bases at J; junction bases unmatched: 16. CDR3 DNA sequence: TGTGCCAGCAGCTCCTCTTCAGGGACAGCCAAAGGGGGCTACACCTTC. Protein sequence: CASSSSSGTAKGGYTF.

This chain links TRBV7-9 with TRBJ1-4; 8 bases match TRBD1. Trimming removed 5 bases from V and 7 bases from J; junction bases left unmatched: 12. The germline gives CDR1 SEHNR, CDR2 FQNEAQ (reference sequence). The CDR3 is 16 residues long. The CDR3 protein is CASSPDVGQGGEKLFF. In DNA form, the CDR3 reads TGTGCCAGCAGCCCGGACGTAGGACAGGGAGGTGAAAAACTGTTTTTT.

This chain uses TRBV7-8 with TRBJ2-1; 9 bases map to TRBD2. V shed 3 bases and J 1 base; nucleotides not matched to a gene: 4. The CDR3 has 16 amino acids. Germline CDR1 and CDR2: SGHVS and FQNEAQ. The CDR3 here is CASSFGLARSYNEQFF. The CDR3 DNA reads TGTGCCAGCAGCTTTGGACTAGCGAGGTCCTACAATGAGCAGTTCTTC. The full variable domain, rest sourced from reference TRBV7-8 and TRBJ2-1, is GAGVSQSPRYKVAKRGQDVALRCDPISGHVSLFWYQQALGQGPEFLTYFQNEAQLDKSGLPSDRFFAERPEGSVSTLKIQRTQQEDSAVYLCASSFGLARSYNEQFFGPGTRLTVL.

The CDR3 spells CASRPGTTSTDTQYF. Here the CDR3 DNA reads TGTGCCAGCAGACCCGGGACTACAAGCACAGATACGCAGTATTTT. The chain carries TRBV6-5 and TRBJ2-3, with 7 bases that match TRBD2. Germline V CDR1 and CDR2: MNHEY, SVGAGI. J gave up 0 bases and V 6 bases, and 6 bases lay outside the gene matches. The CDR3 is 15 residues long.

This rearrangement joins TRBV18 to TRBJ2-6; weak D call: TRBD1 (5 bases). The V gene lost 3 bases and the J gene lost 0 bases, with 9 bases spanning the gap. Germline V gives CDR1 KGHSH, CDR2 LQKENI. The CDR3 contains 16 residues. CDR3: CASSPAGSSGANVLTF. In DNA form, the CDR3 reads TGTGCCAGCTCACCGGCAGGGTCCTCTGGGGCCAACGTCCTGACTTTC.

This chain connects TRBV2 to TRBJ2-2; 8 bases align to TRBD2. Unmatched junction bases numbered 5, after V lost 1 base and J lost 7 bases. Per germline, CDR1 SNHLY and CDR2 FYNNEI. The CDR3 has 15 residues. The CDR3, as DNA: TGTGCCAGCAGTGAAGTGCGGGGGGTTGGCGGGGAGCTGTTTTTT. It is translated as CASSEVRGVGGELFF.

V and J are TRBV18 and TRBJ1-2, with D unresolved. This CDR3 is 17 amino acids long. The V and J ends lost 1 base and 0 bases respectively, with 15 bases between them. Germline CDR1 KGHSH, CDR2 LQKENI. CDR3 DNA: TGTGCCAGCTCACCACGCCCGACAAGCTTAACTAACTATGGCTACACCTTC. This sequence encodes CASSPRPTSLTNYGYTF.

The chain employs TRBV24-1 and TRBJ2-1, with 9 bases matching TRBD2. This CDR3 contains 16 residues. V gave up 3 bases and J gave up 6 bases; unmatched junction bases: 8. The germline V gene has CDR1 KGHDR and CDR2 SFDVKD. The chain's CDR3 is CATSDTVSGGGNEQFF. The CDR3 nucleotides read TGTGCCACCAGTGATACTGTTAGCGGGGGTGGCAATGAGCAGTTCTTC.

This rearrangement joins TRBV29-1 to TRBJ2-2, with TRBD1 matching 7 bases. The V gene's germline CDR1 is SQVTM and CDR2 ANQGSEA. Losses at the gene ends were 1 base for V and 5 bases for J; bases not matched to a gene: 10. The CDR3 is 16 residues long. In DNA form, the CDR3 reads TGCAGCGTTGAAGGGGAAAGCAGGGGGAAGACCGGGGAGCTGTTTTTT. Amino acid sequence: CSVEGESRGKTGELFF.

V usage is TRBV2 and J usage is TRBJ2-5; 8 bases agree with TRBD1. Germline V gene lookup returns CDR1 SNHLY and CDR2 FYNNEI. The CDR3 runs 15 residues. The V segment lost 6 bases and the J segment 4 bases; nucleotides outside the gene matches: 10. The chain's CDR3 is CASRANDRGGETQYF. The CDR3 region has the DNA TGTGCCAGCAGAGCAAACGACAGGGGAGGAGAGACCCAGTACTTC.

The chain combines TRBV5-6 with TRBJ1-6, with TRBD1 identical over 7 bases. The CDR3 sequence is 14 residues long. Germline V CDR1 and CDR2: SGHDT, YYEEEE. With 4 bases clipped from V and 6 bases from J, the junction kept 4 bases outside the gene matches. As DNA, the CDR3 is TGTGCCAGCAGCGCAGGGGGAGCTAATTCACCCCTCCACTTT. It is translated as CASSAGGANSPLHF.

CDR3 sequence: CASSPADAPYEQYF. Written as DNA, the CDR3 is TGTGCCAGCAGCCCTGCGGATGCTCCCTACGAGCAGTACTTC. The rearrangement links TRBV7-9 to TRBJ2-7; D not certain. Germline CDR1 SEHNR, CDR2 FQNEAQ (reference sequence). The length of the CDR3 is 14 residues. V gave up 5 bases and J gave up 2 bases, with 13 bases separating them.

CDR3 residues: CASSFTSSYEQYF. Here the CDR3 DNA reads TGTGCCAGCAGCTTTACAAGCTCCTACGAGCAGTACTTC. The V gene is TRBV7-8, the J gene TRBJ2-7; no clear D. CDR3 length equals 13 residues. The germline V gene has CDR1 SGHVS and CDR2 FQNEAQ. V shed 3 bases and J shed 0 bases, with 6 bases lying between them.

The chain has TRBV7-7 and TRBJ2-5; D unresolved. The ends were cut back, 1 base at V and 4 bases at J, with 13 bases in the middle. CDR3 length equals 15 residues. The germline V gene encodes CDR1 SSHAT and CDR2 FNYEAQ (reference sequence). CDR3: CASSLVQSNRETQYF. CDR3 bases: TGTGCCAGCAGCTTAGTTCAGTCCAACCGAGAGACCCAGTACTTC.

This sequence joins TRBV7-2 and TRBJ1-2; 8 positions match TRBD1. Germline V CDR1 and CDR2: SGHTA, FQGNSA. This CDR3 is 14 amino acids long. V lost 6 bases to trimming and J lost 8 bases; unmatched junction nucleotides: 11. CDR3 residues: CASSYGQGGGGYTF. The CDR3 nucleotides read TGTGCCAGCAGTTACGGACAGGGAGGGGGCGGCTACACCTTC.